This T cell receptor beta chain was recovered during a study of spatial heterogeneity in lung cancer. Time point denoted: sample taken at primary tumor resection. Study-wide results and caveats: Expanded intratumoral alpha and beta TCR counts tracked tumor mutation counts.

The CDR3 loop spans 13 amino acids. Germline CDR1 and CDR2: MNHNY and SVGAGI (reference sequence). One entry per CDR3 protein results from TCRdb running MiXCR on the 5' RACE reads. This sample has more than 10,000 distinct CDR3 sequences, with roughly 5.5% found just once. This clonotype came up many times. Its antigen is as yet unknown. An end of the junction differs from the germline gene, which may be a read error. Found in a library prepared for alpha chains, this beta chain is an off-target read, and its abundance has little meaning. The chain recombines TRBV6-6 with TRBJ1-1; no clear D. The TCR originated in a male donor with early-stage non-small cell lung cancer. The sequenced sample was lung tumor tissue, obtained at surgery. CDR3 in DNA: TGTGCCAGCAGGGAAGGCCTCTACACCGAAGCTTTCTTT. Encoded protein: CASREGLYTEAFF.